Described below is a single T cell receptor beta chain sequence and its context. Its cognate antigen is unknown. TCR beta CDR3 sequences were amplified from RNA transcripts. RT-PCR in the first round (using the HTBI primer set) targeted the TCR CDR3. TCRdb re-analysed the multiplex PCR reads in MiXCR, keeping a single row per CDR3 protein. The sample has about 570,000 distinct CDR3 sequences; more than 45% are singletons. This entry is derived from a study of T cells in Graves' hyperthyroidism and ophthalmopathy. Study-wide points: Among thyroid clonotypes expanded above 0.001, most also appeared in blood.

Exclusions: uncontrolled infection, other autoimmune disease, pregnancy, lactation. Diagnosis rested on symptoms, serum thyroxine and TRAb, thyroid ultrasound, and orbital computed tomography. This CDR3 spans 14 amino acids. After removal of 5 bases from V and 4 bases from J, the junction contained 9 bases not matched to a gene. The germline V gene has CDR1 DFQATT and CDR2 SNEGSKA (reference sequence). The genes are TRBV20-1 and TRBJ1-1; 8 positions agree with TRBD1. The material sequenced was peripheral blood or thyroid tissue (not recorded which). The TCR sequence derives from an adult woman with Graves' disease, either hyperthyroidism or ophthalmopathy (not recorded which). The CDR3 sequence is CSAVDRDLITEAFF. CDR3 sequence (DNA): TGCAGTGCTGTGGACAGGGACTTGATCACTGAAGCTTTCTTT.